This TCR beta chain is from a study of blood T cell repertoires in COVID-19. For the study at large: T cells, B-cell-depleted T cells, or PBMCs supplied cDNA or gDNA.

V was clipped by 7 bases and J by 2 bases; unmatched bases: 7. In germline, CDR1 is MNHEY, CDR2 SVGAGI. CDR3 length: 15 residues. Authors' processing steps: Scientists estimated how many nucleated cells there were by amplifying reference gene primers. Repertoires were generated with immunoSEQ multiplex PCR, while TCRdb's copy carries only in-frame clones and drops some. The V and J calls and clone size were taken over from that table, and D and trimming were inferred from the DNA. The sample carries about 200,000 clones, roughly nine tenths recorded once. This sequence joins TRBV6-5 and TRBJ1-2; 10 bases line up with TRBD1. The specimen was peripheral blood. The TCR originated in a woman aged 70-85 years with acute or convalescent COVID-19. DNA for the CDR3: TGTGCCAGCAAAGGGACAGGGGAGTCAAACTATGGCTACACCTTC. Residues: CASKGTGESNYGYTF.